The 20 T cell receptor beta chains given below trace back to one sample, sequenced in a study of cytomegalovirus exposure and HLA in healthy donors. The study ran its PCR with 60 Vbeta and 13 Jbeta primers. Clones were read by immunoSEQ multiplex PCR, and TCRdb kept only the in-frame ones, dropping some. The table shows under 150,000 clones, with about 79% occurring only once. The sequencing sample was made of PBMCs. The receptors were sampled from a male donor in good health and CMV-seronegative.

The count of this clone is one. The gene calls are TRBV28 and TRBJ1-2; TRBD1 matches 7 bases. The CDR3 sequence is 15 residues long. V was clipped by 1 base and J by 3 bases; unmatched bases: 5. Germline V gene lookup returns CDR1 MDHEN and CDR2 SYDVKM. The CDR3 reads CASSLSDRQYYGYTF. The CDR3 coding sequence is TGTGCCAGCAGTTTATCGGACAGGCAGTACTATGGCTACACCTTC.

This chain joins TRBV29-1 and TRBJ2-1, with D hard to call. The CDR3 is 12 amino acids. CDR1 SQVTM and CDR2 ANQGSEA come from the germline V gene. V lost 1 base to trimming and J lost 10 bases, with 11 bases between them. The CDR3 loop reads CSVEGPQLEQFF. The DNA of the CDR3 is TGCAGCGTTGAAGGGCCCCAATTGGAGCAGTTCTTC.

The gene calls are TRBV10-3 and TRBJ2-1, with TRBD2 identical over 9 bases. Germline V lookup: CDR1 ENHRY, CDR2 SYGVKD. This CDR3 comprises 14 residues. V lost 7 bases to trimming and J lost 8 bases; unmatched junction nucleotides: 9. The CDR3 DNA follows: TGTGCCATCAATGCGGGAGGGCCGTCGGATGAGCAGTTCTTC. Protein: CAINAGGPSDEQFF.

The chain is built from TRBV15 and TRBJ2-1, with 12 nucleotides matching TRBD2. This CDR3 has 18 amino acids. Germline trimming cut 1 base from V and 0 bases from J; bases unmatched to any gene: 4. Germline lookup yields CDR1 LNHNV and CDR2 YYDKDF (reference sequence). CDR3 amino acids: CATSRGPSGRGSYNEQFF. The DNA of the CDR3 is TGTGCCACCAGCAGAGGTCCTAGCGGGAGGGGCTCCTACAATGAGCAGTTCTTC.

The rearrangement uses TRBV2 and TRBJ2-7; D is perhaps TRBD1 (6 bases). Germline V CDR1 and CDR2: SNHLY, FYNNEI. The ends were cut back, 5 bases at V and 5 bases at J, with 13 bases in the middle. This CDR3 spans 13 amino acids. The CDR3 nucleotides are TGTGCCAGCAGTCGAGAACAGGGCCACGAGCAGTACTTC. Amino acids: CASSREQGHEQYF.

The CDR3 DNA reads as TGTGCCAGCAGTGAAAAGGGGACAGGGCAGTACTATGGCTACACCTTC. Its protein product is CASSEKGTGQYYGYTF. This sequence joins TRBV6-1 and TRBJ1-2; TRBD1 aligns across 9 bases. J was trimmed by 3 bases and V by 2 bases; bases with no gene match: 7. Germline V gene sequence: CDR1 MNHNS, CDR2 SASEGT. This CDR3 is 16 amino acids long.

On this clone: No DNA is shown, since the ends of the CDR3 on it are uncertain; the CDR3 is the one TCRdb lists. The gene calls are TRBV21-1 and TRBJ2-5; the listed D gene, TRBD2, was not tested against the DNA. TRBV21-1 is recorded as a pseudogene. Ends included, the CDR3 has 16 residues. CDR3 protein: CASSKFGSGSSETQYF.

This chain joins TRBV2 and TRBJ1-2; 7 bases map to TRBD1. CDR3 size: 13 residues. Germline values: CDR1 SNHLY, CDR2 FYNNEI. J was trimmed by 2 bases and V by 6 bases; bases with no gene match: 3. The CDR3 bases are TGTGCCAGCAGCGTGACAGGGAACTATGGCTACACCTTC. Encoded protein: CASSVTGNYGYTF.

This clone was detected once. This rearrangement joins TRBV29-1 to TRBJ1-4; a possible D gene is TRBD1 (6 bases). V was trimmed by 6 bases and J by 5 bases, leaving 19 bases between them. This CDR3 region has 15 residues. The V gene's germline CDR1 is SQVTM and CDR2 ANQGSEA. This chain's CDR3 is CSVGRGWGENEKLFF. In DNA, the CDR3 is TGCAGCGTCGGGAGGGGGTGGGGAGAAAATGAAAAACTGTTTTTT.

The V gene is TRBV6-1, the J gene TRBJ1-4; D perhaps matches TRBD1 (5 bases). There are 17 residues in the CDR3. Germline-derived CDR1 and CDR2 are MNHNS and SASEGT. The V gene lost 3 bases and the J gene lost 1 base, with 15 bases spanning the gap. The CDR3 loop reads CASSEIMGDRTNEKLFF. The CDR3 bases are TGTGCCAGCAGTGAGATAATGGGCGACAGAACTAATGAAAAACTGTTTTTT.

This clone was seen a single time. The V and J genes are TRBV30 and TRBJ2-7; 9 bases map to TRBD2. Germline V gives CDR1 GTSNPN, CDR2 SVGIG (reference sequence). This CDR3 has 15 amino acids. V was pared by 2 bases and J by 7 bases, with 12 bases of the junction left unmatched. CDR3 nucleotide sequence: TGTGCCTGGAGTCCAAGCGGGAGGACAGGAGGAGAGCAGTACTTC. It codes for CAWSPSGRTGGEQYF.

This clone was found a few times. J is TRBJ2-5 and V is TRBV4-3; weak D call: TRBD1 (5 bases). TRBJ2-7 matches the DNA end more closely, so the J call is doubtful. Germline CDR1 and CDR2: LGHNA and YSLEER. The CDR3 extends over 15 amino acids. The CDR3 loop is CASSLGHTGSYEQYF. For the CDR3, the DNA is TGCGCCAGCAGCCTTGGACACACCGGCTCCTACGAGCAGTACTTC.

This clone was seen a single time. This chain uses TRBV13 with TRBJ2-1; TRBD2 agrees at 13 bases. The V gene end was trimmed by 5 bases and the J gene end by 7 bases; junction bases not matched to a gene: 5. Germline V gene data show CDR1 as PRHDT and CDR2 as FYEKMQ (reference sequence). The CDR3 has 15 residues. The DNA of the CDR3 is TGTGCCAGCAGCCCCGGACTAGCGGGAGTGAATGAGCAGTTCTTC. Its translation is CASSPGLAGVNEQFF. The whole variable domain, remainder taken from reference TRBV13 and TRBJ2-1, is AAGVIQSPRHLIKEKRETATLKCYPIPRHDTVYWYQQGPGQDPQFLISFYEKMQSDKGSIPDRFSAQQFSDYHSELNMSSLELGDSALYFCASSPGLAGVNEQFFGPGTRLTVL.

The genes are TRBV25-1 and TRBJ2-5; 9 bases map to TRBD1. CDR1 MGHDK and CDR2 SYGVNS come from the germline V gene. This CDR3 comprises 14 residues. Trimming cost V 5 bases and J 3 bases; bases outside gene matches: 4. The chain's CDR3 is CASSPRTGEETQYF. The DNA for the CDR3 is TGTGCCAGCAGTCCTCGGACAGGGGAAGAGACCCAGTACTTC.

The sample holds one count of this clone. The chain joins TRBV29-1 to TRBJ2-3; D is uncertain. CDR3 size: 11 residues. Germline CDR1 and CDR2: SQVTM and ANQGSEA. V lost 7 bases and J lost 2, with 7 bases in between. CDR3 loop: CSALSTDTQYF. The CDR3 DNA reads TGCAGCGCTCTATCCACAGATACGCAGTATTTT.

V usage is TRBV5-4 and J usage is TRBJ2-7; 8 positions match TRBD1. CDR1 is SGHNT, CDR2 YYREEE, per germline (reference sequence). There are 16 residues in the CDR3. With V trimmed by 0 bases and J by 2 bases, 7 bases remained unmatched. The CDR3 DNA follows: TGTGCCAGCAGCTTGGGCGGGACAGGTGGGACCTACGAGCAGTACTTC. Translating gives CASSLGGTGGTYEQYF. The entire variable domain, with the rest obtained from reference TRBV5-4 and TRBJ2-7, is as follows: ETGVTQSPTHLIKTRGQQVTLRCSSQSGHNTVSWYQQALGQGPQFIFQYYREEENGRGNFPPRFSGLQFPNYSSELNVNALELDDSALYLCASSLGGTGGTYEQYFGPGTRLTVT.

This CDR3 is CATSRDRGHGGYTF. CDR3 in DNA: TGTGCCACCAGCAGAGATAGGGGGCATGGTGGCTACACCTTC. This chain links TRBV15 with TRBJ1-2; 7 bases align to TRBD1. The CDR3 loop spans 14 amino acids. V was clipped by 0 bases and J by 7 bases; unmatched bases: 5. The V gene's germline CDR1 is LNHNV and CDR2 YYDKDF (reference sequence).

In this sample, this clone turned up a few times. V usage is TRBV10-3 and J usage is TRBJ1-5; tentative D call: TRBD1 (6 bases). CDR1 ENHRY and CDR2 SYGVKD come from the germline V gene. V was trimmed by 0 bases and J by 3 bases, leaving 15 bases between them. This CDR3 region has 17 residues. CDR3 nucleotide sequence: TGTGCCATCAGTGAGTCGATGGGGGGGCTGATCAATCAGCCCCAGCATTTT. Translation: CAISESMGGLINQPQHF.

The chain uses TRBV7-9 and TRBJ2-7; 7 bases are shared with TRBD1. J was trimmed by 2 bases and V by 4 bases; bases with no gene match: 5. This CDR3 has 14 residues. Germline lookup yields CDR1 SEHNR and CDR2 FQNEAQ (reference sequence). In DNA form, the CDR3 reads TGTGCCAGCAGCTCTACCGGGACAGCCTACGAGCAGTACTTC. This codes for CASSSTGTAYEQYF.

The V gene is TRBV7-9, the J gene TRBJ1-2; TRBD1 matches 7 bases. This CDR3 spans 17 amino acids. V trimming: 1 base; J trimming: 1 base; junction bases outside the gene matches: 9. The germline gives CDR1 SEHNR, CDR2 FQNEAQ (reference sequence). In nucleotides, the CDR3 is TGTGCCAGCAGCTTAGGATTCGGGACAGACAATAACTATGGCTACACCTTC. It yields the protein CASSLGFGTDNNYGYTF.